The 20 T cell receptor beta chains below all came from one sample that was sequenced in a study of shared clonotypes between healthy human individuals. This table comes from immunoSEQ multiplex PCR, and its TCRdb copy is limited to in-frame clones, with some not included. The top ten clones hold about 1.5% of a sample with about 2.2 million clones, roughly 91% of them seen once. Positively selected for CCR7, the CD45RO-negative cells used as naive CD8 cells excluded terminally differentiated effector memory CD45RA+ cells. Sequencing used naive CD8+ T cells from PBMCs. The receptors were sampled from a man between 18 and 35 years old in good health. Some clones in this sample may be carry-over from other donors' samples.

The chain couples TRBV6-5 to TRBJ1-6; D unclear. Between the trimmed V and J ends, which lost 2 bases and 8 bases, there was a span of 13 bases. CDR3 size: 15 residues. Germline V lookup: CDR1 MNHEY, CDR2 SVGAGI. The CDR3 sequence: CASSYLTGIDSPLHF. In DNA, the CDR3 is TGTGCCAGCAGTTACCTTACGGGGATTGATTCACCCCTCCACTTT.

The chain recombines TRBV4-2 with TRBJ2-5; 7 bases align to TRBD1. The J call may be wrong; the DNA end is better matched by TRBJ2-7. The CDR3 loop spans 14 amino acids. Per germline, CDR1 LGHNA and CDR2 YNFKEQ. CDR3 amino acids: CASSQDEGAYEQYF. CDR3 nucleotide sequence: TGTGCCAGCAGCCAAGATGAGGGGGCTTACGAGCAGTACTTC.

The chain joins TRBV9 to TRBJ2-3; D is possibly TRBD2 (5 bases). V was shortened by 1 base and J by 4 bases, with 13 bases between the two germline ends. The CDR3 is 15 amino acids. CDR1 is SGDLS, CDR2 YYNGEE, per germline. The CDR3 DNA reads TGTGCCAGCAGCGTATCTCTAGCCGTTGCAGATACGCAGTATTTT. This gives the protein CASSVSLAVADTQYF.

The genes are TRBV9 and TRBJ2-7; the D is unclear. The germline V and J ends were trimmed by 0 bases and 7 bases, with 14 bases remaining between them. Germline CDR1 reads SGDLS; CDR2 reads YYNGEE. This CDR3 is built from 14 residues. The CDR3 region has the DNA TGTGCCAGCAGCGTAGGGCAGAGCCCCGGAGAGCAGTACTTC. Its protein product is CASSVGQSPGEQYF.

This chain uses TRBV6-5 with TRBJ2-7; 9 bases map to TRBD1. The CDR3 is 14 amino acids. CDR1 and CDR2 (germline): MNHEY, SVGAGI. The V and J ends lost 5 bases and 3 bases, in that order; junction bases with no gene match: 5. The CDR3 DNA reads TGTGCCAGCAGTACCAGGGACAGGGTCTACGAGCAGTACTTC. This sequence encodes CASSTRDRVYEQYF.

The V and J genes are TRBV11-2 and TRBJ2-7; weak D call: TRBD2 (5 bases). The germline CDR1 and CDR2 sequences are SGHAT and FQNNGV. V was pared by 7 bases and J by 2 bases, with 15 bases between. The CDR3 extends over 14 amino acids. CDR3 in DNA: TGTGCCAGCAATTCGAGGACTTACCCCTACGAGCAGTACTTC. This translates into CASNSRTYPYEQYF.

The chain links TRBV27 to TRBJ2-1; 8 bases are a match to TRBD1. CDR1 and CDR2 (germline): MNHEY, SMNVEV (reference sequence). Trimming at V came to 5 bases and at J to 3 bases, leaving 12 bases not matched to a gene. CDR3 length: 17 amino acids. The CDR3 loop is CASSQFPTGVVYNEQFF. The CDR3 DNA reads as TGTGCCAGCAGTCAGTTTCCGACAGGGGTCGTCTACAATGAGCAGTTCTTC.

The V gene is TRBV4-1, the J gene TRBJ2-5; possibly TRBD1 for D (6 bases). Germline CDR1 is MGHRA and CDR2 is YSYEKL. The CDR3 consists of 17 residues. V shed 2 bases and J shed 1 base, with 17 bases lying between them. CDR3: CASSQTGQFRAQETQYF. DNA of the CDR3: TGCGCCAGCAGCCAAACTGGACAGTTTAGGGCCCAAGAGACCCAGTACTTC.

The chain uses TRBV7-8 and TRBJ1-3, with D hard to call. V was cut by 2 bases and J by 0 bases, with 17 bases left in between. CDR3 length: 18 residues. CDR1 is SGHVS and CDR2 is FQNEAQ in the germline V gene. Written as DNA, the CDR3 is TGTGCCAGCAGCTTAAAGCCAGTGACCTTAGACTCTGGAAACACCATATATTTT. Amino acids: CASSLKPVTLDSGNTIYF.

The chain links TRBV21-1 to TRBJ2-5; TRBD1, the table's D call, lacks a check against the DNA. TRBV21-1 is an annotated pseudogene. There are 16 residues in the CDR3. The DNA of the CDR3 is TGTGCCAGCAGCAAAGGAGGACAGGGTCGGATCGGGACCCAGTACTTC. It translates to CASSKGGQGRIGTQYF.

The J gene is TRBJ2-7, the V gene TRBV11-2; TRBD1 agrees at 8 bases. V was pared by 1 base and J by 1 base, with 9 bases of the junction left unmatched. This CDR3 is built from 17 residues. Germline V gene lookup returns CDR1 SGHAT and CDR2 FQNNGV. In nucleotides, the CDR3 is TGTGCCAGCAGCTTAGGGGGGACAGGTATCGTATCCTACGAGCAGTACTTC. Translation: CASSLGGTGIVSYEQYF.

The chain is built from TRBV19 and TRBJ1-1; possibly TRBD1 for D (5 bases). This CDR3 spans 16 amino acids. The V gene lost 8 bases and the J gene lost 1 base, with 20 bases spanning the gap. The germline CDR1 and CDR2 sequences are LNHDA and SQIVND (reference sequence). The chain's CDR3 is CASGPSRGVGNTEAFF. The CDR3, as DNA: TGTGCCAGTGGCCCTTCGAGGGGTGTGGGGAACACTGAAGCTTTCTTT.

Regarding this clone: The sample holds other DNA sequences that translate to the same CDR3. The rearrangement links TRBV27 to TRBJ2-5; tentatively, D is TRBD2 (6 bases). V dropped 5 bases and J dropped 5 bases, with 9 bases sitting between them. This CDR3 contains 12 residues. The germline CDR1 and CDR2 sequences are MNHEY and SMNVEV (reference sequence). The DNA for the CDR3 is TGTGCCAGCAGTCCCGGAGGGGAGACCCAGTACTTC. Its protein product is CASSPGGETQYF.

The gene calls are TRBV7-9 and TRBJ2-1; TRBD2 agrees at 12 bases. The V gene's germline CDR1 is SEHNR and CDR2 FQNEAQ (reference sequence). CDR3 length equals 15 residues. Trimming took 3 bases from V and 8 from J; bases not matched to a gene: 5. CDR3 sequence reads: CASSLTSGSKYEQFF. The CDR3, as DNA: TGTGCCAGCAGCTTGACTAGCGGGAGTAAATATGAGCAGTTCTTC. The entire variable domain, with the rest obtained from reference TRBV7-9 and TRBJ2-1, is as follows: DTGVSQNPRHKITKRGQNVTFRCDPISEHNRLYWYRQTLGQGPEFLTYFQNEAQLEKSRLLSDRFSAERPKGSFSTLEIQRTEQGDSAMYLCASSLTSGSKYEQFFGPGTRLTVL.

The V call is TRBV28, the J call TRBJ2-3, with unresolved D. Deletions cut 8 bases from V and 0 bases from J, with 15 bases between. This CDR3 comprises 15 residues. The germline V gene has CDR1 MDHEN and CDR2 SYDVKM. DNA of the CDR3: TGTGCCAGCGATCGGATGGACGTCAGCACAGATACGCAGTATTTT. Its protein is CASDRMDVSTDTQYF.

J is TRBJ2-1 and V is TRBV28; TRBD2 aligns across 10 bases. Germline V CDR1 and CDR2: MDHEN, SYDVKM. The CDR3 consists of 18 residues. Trimming at V came to 3 bases and at J to 9 bases, leaving 17 bases not matched to a gene. CDR3 region: CASSFRIGRLAGVGEQFF. As DNA, the CDR3 is TGTGCCAGCAGTTTTAGGATCGGGAGGCTAGCGGGAGTGGGTGAGCAGTTCTTC.

This chain uses TRBV7-9 with TRBJ2-2; D may correspond to TRBD1 or TRBD2 (6 bases each). The germline CDR1 and CDR2 sequences are SEHNR and FQNEAQ (reference sequence). Trimming left V 5 bases short and J 6 bases short, with 16 bases between. This CDR3 is 15 amino acids long. This CDR3 reads CASSPNWGAAGELFF. The DNA for the CDR3 is TGTGCCAGCAGCCCTAACTGGGGGGCGGCCGGGGAGCTGTTTTTT.

This clone was seen more than once but under ten times. The V gene is TRBV5-5, the J gene TRBJ1-1; unclear D gene. V dropped 4 bases and J dropped 6 bases, with 7 bases sitting between them. Germline CDR1 reads SGHKS; CDR2 reads YYEKEE (reference sequence). This CDR3 has 11 amino acids. CDR3 amino acids: CASSKHPEAFF. CDR3 nucleotide sequence: TGTGCCAGCAGCAAACATCCTGAAGCTTTCTTT.

This clone was counted a single time. The gene calls are TRBV7-9 and TRBJ1-3; TRBD1 is a possible D gene (6 bases). Germline V gene data show CDR1 as SEHNR and CDR2 as FQNEAQ (reference sequence). The ends were cut back, 5 bases at V and 7 bases at J, with 21 bases in the middle. The CDR3 covers 16 residues. CDR3 sequence reads: CASSPPEGGQSNTIYF. CDR3 sequence (DNA): TGTGCCAGCAGCCCACCCGAGGGAGGACAGTCCAACACCATATATTTT.

This chain joins TRBV18 and TRBJ2-3; 10 bases fit TRBD1. Unmatched junction bases numbered 8, after V lost 1 base and J lost 4 bases. The V gene's germline CDR1 is KGHSH and CDR2 LQKENI. The CDR3 has 17 residues. CDR3: CASSPLKDRGSPDTQYF. Here the CDR3 DNA reads TGTGCCAGCTCACCACTAAAGGACAGGGGGAGTCCAGATACGCAGTATTTT. The variable domain in full, completed from reference TRBV18 and TRBJ2-3, reads NAGVMQNPRHLVRRRGQEARLRCSPMKGHSHVYWYRQLPEEGLKFMVYLQKENIIDESGMPKERFSAEFPKEGPSILRIQQVVRGDSAAYFCASSPLKDRGSPDTQYFGPGTRLTVL.